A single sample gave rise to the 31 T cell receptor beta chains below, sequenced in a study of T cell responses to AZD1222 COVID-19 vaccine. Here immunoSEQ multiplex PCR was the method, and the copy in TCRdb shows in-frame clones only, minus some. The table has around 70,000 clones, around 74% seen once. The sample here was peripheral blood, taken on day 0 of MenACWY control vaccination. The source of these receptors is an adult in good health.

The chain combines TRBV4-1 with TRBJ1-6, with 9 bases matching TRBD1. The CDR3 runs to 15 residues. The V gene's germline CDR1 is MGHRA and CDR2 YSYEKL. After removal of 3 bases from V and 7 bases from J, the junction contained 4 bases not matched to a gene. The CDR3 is CASSQRDRGNSPLHF. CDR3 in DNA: TGCGCCAGCAGCCAGAGAGACAGGGGGAATTCACCCCTCCACTTT.

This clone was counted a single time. The CDR3 nucleotides read TGTGCCAGCAGCCAAGCGGGACTCGGGGGCTACACCTTC. It is translated as CASSQAGLGGYTF. The gene calls are TRBV3-1 (or the pseudogene TRBV3-2) and TRBJ1-2, with D tentatively TRBD1 (5 bases). CDR3 length: 13 amino acids. Germline CDR1 is LGHDT and CDR2 is YNNKEL (reference sequence). The V and J ends lost 1 base and 8 bases respectively, with 11 bases between them.

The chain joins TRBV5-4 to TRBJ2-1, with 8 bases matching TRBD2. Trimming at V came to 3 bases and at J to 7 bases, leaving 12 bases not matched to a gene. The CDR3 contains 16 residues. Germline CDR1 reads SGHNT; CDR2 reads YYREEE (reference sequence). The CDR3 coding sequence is TGTGCCAGCAGCTCGGACTTAGCGGGGCAGGGGAATGAGCAGTTCTTC. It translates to CASSSDLAGQGNEQFF.

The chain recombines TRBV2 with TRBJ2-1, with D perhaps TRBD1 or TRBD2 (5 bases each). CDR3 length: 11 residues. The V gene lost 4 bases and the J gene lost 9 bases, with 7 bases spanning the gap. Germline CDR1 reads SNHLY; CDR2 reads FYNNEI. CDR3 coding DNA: TGTGCCAGCAGTGCGAGGGGTGAGCAGTTCTTC. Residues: CASSARGEQFF.

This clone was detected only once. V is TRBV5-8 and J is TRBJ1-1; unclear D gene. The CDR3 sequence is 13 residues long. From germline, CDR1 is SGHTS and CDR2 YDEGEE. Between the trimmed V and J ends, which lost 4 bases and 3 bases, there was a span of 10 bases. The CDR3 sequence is CASSGRGDTEAFF. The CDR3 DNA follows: TGTGCCAGCAGCGGTCGCGGGGACACTGAAGCTTTCTTT.

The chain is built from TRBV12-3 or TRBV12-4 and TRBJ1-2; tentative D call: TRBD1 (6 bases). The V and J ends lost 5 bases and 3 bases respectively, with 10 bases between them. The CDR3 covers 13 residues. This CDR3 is CASSEQGDYGYTF. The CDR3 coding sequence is TGTGCCAGCAGTGAACAGGGCGACTATGGCTACACCTTC.

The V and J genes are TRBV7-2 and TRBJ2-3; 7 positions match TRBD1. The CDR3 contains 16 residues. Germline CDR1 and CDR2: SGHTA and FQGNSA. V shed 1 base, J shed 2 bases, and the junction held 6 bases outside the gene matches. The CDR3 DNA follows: TGTGCCAGCAGCTTAGAATCTACAGGGGTCACAGATACGCAGTATTTT. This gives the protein CASSLESTGVTDTQYF.

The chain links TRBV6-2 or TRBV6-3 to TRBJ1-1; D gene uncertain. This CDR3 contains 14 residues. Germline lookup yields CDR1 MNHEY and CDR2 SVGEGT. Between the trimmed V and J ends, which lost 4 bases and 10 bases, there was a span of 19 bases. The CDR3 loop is CASSSNLLYQRAFF. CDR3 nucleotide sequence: TGTGCCAGCAGTTCTAATCTCCTGTACCAACGAGCTTTCTTT.

CDR3: CASSQDEGDAAYGYTF. CDR3 DNA: TGTGCCAGCAGCCAAGATGAGGGGGATGCGGCCTATGGCTACACCTTC. The chain couples TRBV3-1 (or the pseudogene TRBV3-2) to TRBJ1-2; the D gene is possibly TRBD1 (6 bases). Trimming left V 0 bases short and J 4 bases short, with 15 bases between. CDR3 length: 16 amino acids. Germline V gene data show CDR1 as LGHDT and CDR2 as YNNKEL (reference sequence).

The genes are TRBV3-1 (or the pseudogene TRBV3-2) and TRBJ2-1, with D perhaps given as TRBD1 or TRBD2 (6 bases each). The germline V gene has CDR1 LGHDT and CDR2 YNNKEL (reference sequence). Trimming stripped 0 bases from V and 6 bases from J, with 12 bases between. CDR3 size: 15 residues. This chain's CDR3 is CASSQDHGGGNEQFF. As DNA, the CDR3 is TGTGCCAGCAGCCAAGACCACGGAGGGGGCAATGAGCAGTTCTTC.

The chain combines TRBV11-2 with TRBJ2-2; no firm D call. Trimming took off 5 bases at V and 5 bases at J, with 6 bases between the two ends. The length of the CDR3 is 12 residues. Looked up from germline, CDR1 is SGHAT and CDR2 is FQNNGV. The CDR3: CASSPLTGELFF. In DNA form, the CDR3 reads TGTGCCAGCAGCCCGCTAACCGGGGAGCTGTTTTTT. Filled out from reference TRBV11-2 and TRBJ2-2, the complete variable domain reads EAGVAQSPRYKIIEKRQSVAFWCNPISGHATLYWYQQILGQGPKLLIQFQNNGVVDDSQLPKDRFSAERLKGVDSTLKIQPAKLEDSAVYLCASSPLTGELFFGEGSRLTVL.

The CDR3 DNA is TGTGCCAGCCGAAGCCGAGTAGGTGGCTACACCTTC. The encoded protein is CASRSRVGGYTF. This chain connects TRBV27 to TRBJ1-2; D remains ambiguous. The CDR3 totals 12 residues. Germline-derived CDR1 and CDR2 are MNHEY and SMNVEV (reference sequence). V was shortened by 8 bases and J by 7 bases, with 14 bases between the two germline ends.

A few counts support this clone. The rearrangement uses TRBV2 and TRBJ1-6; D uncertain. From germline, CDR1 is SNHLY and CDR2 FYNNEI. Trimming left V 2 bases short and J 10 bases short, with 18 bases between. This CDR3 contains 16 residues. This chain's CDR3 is CASSESVTFPPSPLHF. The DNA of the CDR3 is TGTGCCAGCAGTGAAAGTGTTACTTTCCCCCCCTCACCCCTCCACTTT. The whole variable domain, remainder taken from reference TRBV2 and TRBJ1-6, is EPEVTQTPSHQVTQMGQEVILRCVPISNHLYFYWYRQILGQKVEFLVSFYNNEISEKSEIFDDQFSVERPDGSNFTLKIRSTKLEDSAMYFCASSESVTFPPSPLHFGNGTRLTVT.

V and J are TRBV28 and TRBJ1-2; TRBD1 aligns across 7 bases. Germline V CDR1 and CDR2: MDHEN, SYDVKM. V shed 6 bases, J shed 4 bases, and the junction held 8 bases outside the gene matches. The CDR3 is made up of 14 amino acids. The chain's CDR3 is CASRGSGTVYGYTF. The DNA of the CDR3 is TGTGCCAGCAGGGGGTCGGGGACAGTCTATGGCTACACCTTC.

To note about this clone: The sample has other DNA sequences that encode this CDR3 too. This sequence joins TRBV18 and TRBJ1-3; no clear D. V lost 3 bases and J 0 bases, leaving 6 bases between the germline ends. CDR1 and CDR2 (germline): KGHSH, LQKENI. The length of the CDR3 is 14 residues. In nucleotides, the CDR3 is TGTGCCAGCTCACCGGCGAGCTCTGGAAACACCATATATTTT. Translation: CASSPASSGNTIYF.

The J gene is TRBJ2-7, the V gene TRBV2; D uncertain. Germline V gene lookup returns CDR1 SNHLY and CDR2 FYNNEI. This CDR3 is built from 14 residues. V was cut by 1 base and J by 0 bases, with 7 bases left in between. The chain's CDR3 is CASSEGLGSYEQYF. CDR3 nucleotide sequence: TGTGCCAGCAGTGAAGGGCTGGGCTCCTACGAGCAGTACTTC.

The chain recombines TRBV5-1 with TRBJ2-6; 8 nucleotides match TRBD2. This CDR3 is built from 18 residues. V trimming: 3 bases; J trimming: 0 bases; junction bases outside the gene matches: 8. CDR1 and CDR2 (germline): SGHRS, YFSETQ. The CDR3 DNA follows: TGCGCCAGCAGCTCACCTAGCGGGCCGGGCTCTGGGGCCAACGTCCTGACTTTC. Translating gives CASSSPSGPGSGANVLTF.

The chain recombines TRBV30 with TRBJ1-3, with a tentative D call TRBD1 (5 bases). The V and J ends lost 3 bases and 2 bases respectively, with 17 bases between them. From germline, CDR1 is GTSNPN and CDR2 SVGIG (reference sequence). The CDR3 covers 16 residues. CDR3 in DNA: TGTGCCTGGAGCACTAAAAGGGGATGGACTGGAAACACCATATATTTT. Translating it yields CAWSTKRGWTGNTIYF. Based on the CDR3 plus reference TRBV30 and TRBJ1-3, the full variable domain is SQTIHQWPATLVQPVGSPLSLECTVEGTSNPNLYWYRQAAGRGLQLLFYSVGIGQISSEVPQNLSASRPQDRQFILSSKKLLLSDSGFYLCAWSTKRGWTGNTIYFGEGSWLTVV.

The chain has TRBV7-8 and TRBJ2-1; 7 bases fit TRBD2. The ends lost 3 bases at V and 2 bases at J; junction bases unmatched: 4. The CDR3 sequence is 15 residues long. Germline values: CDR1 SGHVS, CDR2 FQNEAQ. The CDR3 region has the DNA TGTGCCAGCAGCTTGGGGCGGGAGCCCTACAATGAGCAGTTCTTC. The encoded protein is CASSLGREPYNEQFF.

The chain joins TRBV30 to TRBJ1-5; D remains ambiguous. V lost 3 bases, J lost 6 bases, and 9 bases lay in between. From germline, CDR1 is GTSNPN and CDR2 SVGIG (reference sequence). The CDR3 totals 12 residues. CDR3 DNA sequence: TGTGCCTGGAGCCCTGGCGGTCAGCCCCAGCATTTT. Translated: CAWSPGGQPQHF.

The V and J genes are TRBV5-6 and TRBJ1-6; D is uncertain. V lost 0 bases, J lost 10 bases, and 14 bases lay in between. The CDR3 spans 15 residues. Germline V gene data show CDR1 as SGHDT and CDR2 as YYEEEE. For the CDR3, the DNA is TGTGCCAGCAGCTTGGTTACGGGTCTCCAGTCACCCCTCCACTTT. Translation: CASSLVTGLQSPLHF.

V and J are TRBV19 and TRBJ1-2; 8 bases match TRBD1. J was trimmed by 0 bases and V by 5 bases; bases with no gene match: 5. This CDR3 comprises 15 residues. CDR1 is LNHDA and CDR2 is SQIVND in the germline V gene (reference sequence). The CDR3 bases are TGTGCCAGTAGTGCGGGACAGGAGACTAACTATGGCTACACCTTC. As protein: CASSAGQETNYGYTF. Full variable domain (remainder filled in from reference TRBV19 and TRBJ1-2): DGGITQSPKYLFRKEGQNVTLSCEQNLNHDAMYWYRQDPGQGLRLIYYSQIVNDFQKGDIAEGYSVSREKKESFPLTVTSAQKNPTAFYLCASSAGQETNYGYTFGSGTRLTVV.

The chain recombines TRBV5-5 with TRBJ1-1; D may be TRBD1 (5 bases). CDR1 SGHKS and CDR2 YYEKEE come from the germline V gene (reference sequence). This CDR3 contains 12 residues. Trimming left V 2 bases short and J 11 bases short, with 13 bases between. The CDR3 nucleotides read TGTGCCAGCAGCTTTATCGGTGGGGGGGCTTTCTTT. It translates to CASSFIGGGAFF. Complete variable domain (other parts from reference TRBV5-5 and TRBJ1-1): DAGVTQSPTHLIKTRGQQVTLRCSPISGHKSVSWYQQVLGQGPQFIFQYYEKEERGRGNFPDRFSARQFPNYSSELNVNALLLGDSALYLCASSFIGGGAFFGQGTRLTVV.

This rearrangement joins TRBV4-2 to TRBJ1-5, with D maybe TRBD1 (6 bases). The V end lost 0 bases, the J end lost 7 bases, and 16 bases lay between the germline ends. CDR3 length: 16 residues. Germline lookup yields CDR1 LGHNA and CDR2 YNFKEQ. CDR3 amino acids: CASSQERGGLEQPQHF. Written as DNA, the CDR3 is TGTGCCAGCAGCCAAGAACGGGGGGGGCTCGAACAGCCCCAGCATTTT.

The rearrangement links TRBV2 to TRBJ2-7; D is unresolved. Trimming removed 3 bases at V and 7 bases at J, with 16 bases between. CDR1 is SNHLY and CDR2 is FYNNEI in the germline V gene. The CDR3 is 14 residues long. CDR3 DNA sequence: TGTGCCAGCAGTGAGCCGGGTCTCCTGGGGGAGCAGTACTTC. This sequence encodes CASSEPGLLGEQYF.

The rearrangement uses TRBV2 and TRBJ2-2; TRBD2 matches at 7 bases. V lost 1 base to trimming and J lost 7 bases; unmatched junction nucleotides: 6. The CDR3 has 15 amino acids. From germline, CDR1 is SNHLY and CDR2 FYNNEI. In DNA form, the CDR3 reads TGTGCCAGCAGTGAAGTCGGCGGGAGAGGCGGGGAGCTGTTTTTT. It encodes CASSEVGGRGGELFF.

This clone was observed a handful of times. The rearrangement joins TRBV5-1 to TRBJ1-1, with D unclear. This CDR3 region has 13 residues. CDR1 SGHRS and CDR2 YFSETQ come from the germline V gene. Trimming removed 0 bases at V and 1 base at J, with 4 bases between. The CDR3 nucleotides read TGCGCCAGCAGCTTGGAAAGGAACACTGAAGCTTTCTTT. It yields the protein CASSLERNTEAFF.

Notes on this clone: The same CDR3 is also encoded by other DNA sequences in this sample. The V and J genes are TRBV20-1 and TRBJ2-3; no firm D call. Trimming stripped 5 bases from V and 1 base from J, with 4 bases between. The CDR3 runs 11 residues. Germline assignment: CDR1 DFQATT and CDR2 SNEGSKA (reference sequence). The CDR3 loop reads CSARGTDTQYF. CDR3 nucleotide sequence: TGCAGTGCTCGAGGCACAGATACGCAGTATTTT.

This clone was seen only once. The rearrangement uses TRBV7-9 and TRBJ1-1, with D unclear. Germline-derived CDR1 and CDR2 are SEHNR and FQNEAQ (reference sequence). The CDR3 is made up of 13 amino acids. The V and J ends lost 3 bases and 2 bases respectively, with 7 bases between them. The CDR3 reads CASSFQANTEAFF. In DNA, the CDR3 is TGTGCCAGCAGCTTTCAAGCTAACACTGAAGCTTTCTTT.

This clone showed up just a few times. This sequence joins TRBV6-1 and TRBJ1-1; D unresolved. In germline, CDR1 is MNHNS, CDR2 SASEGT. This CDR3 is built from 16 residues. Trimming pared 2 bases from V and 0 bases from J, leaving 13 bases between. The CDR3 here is CASSEMSAVMNTEAFF. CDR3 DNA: TGTGCCAGCAGTGAAATGTCGGCGGTAATGAACACTGAAGCTTTCTTT.

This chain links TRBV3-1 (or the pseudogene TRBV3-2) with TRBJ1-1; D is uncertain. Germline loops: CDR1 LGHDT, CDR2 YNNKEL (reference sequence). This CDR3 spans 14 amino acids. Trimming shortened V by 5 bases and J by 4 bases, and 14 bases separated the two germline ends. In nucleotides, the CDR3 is TGTGCCAGCAGCTTGCAACTTGGTCGCACTGAAGCTTTCTTT. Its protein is CASSLQLGRTEAFF.